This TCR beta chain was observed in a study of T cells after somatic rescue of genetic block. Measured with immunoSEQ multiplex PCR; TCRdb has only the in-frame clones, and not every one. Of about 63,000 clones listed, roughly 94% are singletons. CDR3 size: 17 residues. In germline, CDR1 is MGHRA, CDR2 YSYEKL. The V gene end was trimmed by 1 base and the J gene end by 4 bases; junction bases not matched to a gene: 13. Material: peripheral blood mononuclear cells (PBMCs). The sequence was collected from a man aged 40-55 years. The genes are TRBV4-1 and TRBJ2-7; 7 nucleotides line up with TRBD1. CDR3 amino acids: CASSQVLVGTATYEQYF. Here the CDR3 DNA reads TGCGCCAGCAGCCAAGTTCTGGTGGGGACAGCGACATACGAGCAGTACTTC.